Sequencing of this T cell receptor beta chain was carried out in a study of relationships among human T cell subsets. The CDR3 spans 14 residues. The J segment lost 3 bases and the V segment lost 2 bases, leaving 2 bases of the junction unmatched. Looked up from germline, CDR1 is MNHEY and CDR2 is SMNVEV (reference sequence). Memory T cells were selected with anti-CD45RO beads from the CD45RA-negative fraction. TCR alpha and beta CDR3s were amplified from mRNA by semiquantitative ARM-PCR. Exponential amplification used communal superprimers after tagged nested gene-specific primers in ARM-PCR. TCRdb passed the multiplex PCR reads through MiXCR, listing each CDR3 protein once. The sample includes 7,500 to 9,500 distinct CDR3 sequences, around 59% of them seen just once. On this clonotype itself: Antigen specificity is unknown.

Study results and limitations: Across seven subsets, gene usage, CDR3 length and N-additions did not differ significantly. Substantial CDR3 sharing among Th1, Th2 and regulatory cells suggested stochastic fate choice.

This TCR was sampled from a man aged 40-50 years in good health. The sample consisted of memory T cells sorted from blood. This chain connects TRBV27 to TRBJ2-7; TRBD1 aligns across 9 bases. CDR3 protein: CASSLDRGGYEQYF. CDR3 nucleotides: TGTGCCAGCAGTTTAGACAGGGGGGGCTACGAGCAGTACTTC.